This TCR beta chain was documented in a study of shared clonotypes between healthy human individuals. The study, taken as a whole, reports: Researchers sampled blood only, noting tissue repertoires likely differ.

V shed 3 bases and J 4 bases; nucleotides not matched to a gene: 4. The CDR3 has 15 residues. Per germline, CDR1 GTSNPN and CDR2 SVGIG (reference sequence). Concerning this clone itself: As yet, its antigen is unknown.

Each cell subset's genomic DNA was divided evenly among several immunoSEQ plates. The table came from immunoSEQ multiplex PCR; TCRdb's copy has only in-frame clones and leaves some out. The sample lists about 500,000 clones, around 77% occurring once. The chain is built from TRBV30 and TRBJ2-3, with 13 nucleotides matching TRBD2. Sequencing input: PBMCs. The clonotype originates from a woman aged 40 to 50 in good health. Some clones in this sample may be carry-over from other donors' samples. The CDR3 DNA follows: TGTGCCTGGAGCCTACTAGCGGGAGGGGCAGATACGCAGTATTTT. Protein product: CAWSLLAGGADTQYF.